Described below is a single T cell receptor beta chain sequence and its context. This sample also contains other DNA sequences that code for the same CDR3. The sample belongs to a study of blood T cell repertoires in COVID-19. Study summary: Samples of COVID-19 (acute and convalescent) were obtained from the United States, Italy and Spain. In each case, the material was cDNA or gDNA derived from T cells, B-cell-depleted T cells, or PBMCs.

In the authors' workflow: Reference gene primer amplification gave estimated nucleated cell counts. Sequencing was performed with immunoSEQ multiplex PCR; in TCRdb, only in-frame clones are kept and a portion is missing. Clone size and V and J calls were adopted from that table, with D and trimming inferred from the DNA. There are tens of thousands of clones in the sample; about 87% occur only once, and roughly 10% lies in the top ten. The clonotype originates from a woman aged 70-85 years with acute or convalescent COVID-19. The material sequenced was peripheral blood.

The CDR3 nucleotides read TGTGCCAGCAGTGAACTATCCTACGAGCAGTACGTC. It encodes CASSELSYEQYV. This chain links TRBV2 with TRBJ2-7; D is unresolved. Germline CDR1 is SNHLY and CDR2 is FYNNEI. The CDR3 has 12 residues. V was pared by 2 bases and J by 1 base, with 3 bases between.